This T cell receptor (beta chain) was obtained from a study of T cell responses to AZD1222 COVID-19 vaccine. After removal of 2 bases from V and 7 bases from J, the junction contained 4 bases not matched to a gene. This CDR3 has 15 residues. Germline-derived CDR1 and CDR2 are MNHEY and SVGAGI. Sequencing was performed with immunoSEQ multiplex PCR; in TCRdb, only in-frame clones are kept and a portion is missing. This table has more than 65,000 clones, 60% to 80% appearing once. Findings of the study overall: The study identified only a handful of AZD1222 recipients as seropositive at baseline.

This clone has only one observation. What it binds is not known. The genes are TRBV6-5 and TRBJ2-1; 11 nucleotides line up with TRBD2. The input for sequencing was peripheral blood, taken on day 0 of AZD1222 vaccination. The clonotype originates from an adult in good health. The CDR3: CASSYGTSGGNEQFF. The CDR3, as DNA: TGTGCCAGCAGTTACGGGACTAGCGGAGGGAATGAGCAGTTCTTC.